The clone carrying this T cell receptor beta chain was counted at least ten times. As yet, its antigen is unknown. The entry originates in a study of T-cell memory formation after mild COVID-19. Study at large: Largely, TCR clusters stayed within a single donor. Findings of the study overall: Clones that contracted clustered mainly in CM and EM if CD4+ and in EMRA if CD8+.

V lost 0 bases and J lost 0, with 16 bases in between. The V gene's germline CDR1 is SGHVS and CDR2 FNYEAQ. This CDR3 has 18 amino acids. TCR alpha and TCR beta cDNA libraries with sample barcodes and UMIs came from 5'RACE using constant-segment primers. TCRdb analysed the 5' RACE reads with MiXCR anew, one entry per CDR3 protein. The sample consists of tens of thousands of distinct CDR3 sequences, about 6.8% of them appearing once. This clonotype originated in an adult who had mild COVID-19 (a few samples of this study predate the infection). Cell type and time point are not known. Sequenced: PBMCs or a T cell subset sorted from them (not recorded which). The rearrangement links TRBV7-6 to TRBJ2-3, with a tentative D call TRBD2 (6 bases). The chain's CDR3 is CASSLAPIAETSTDTQYF. For the CDR3, the DNA is TGTGCCAGCAGCTTAGCTCCAATAGCGGAAACTAGCACAGATACGCAGTATTTT.